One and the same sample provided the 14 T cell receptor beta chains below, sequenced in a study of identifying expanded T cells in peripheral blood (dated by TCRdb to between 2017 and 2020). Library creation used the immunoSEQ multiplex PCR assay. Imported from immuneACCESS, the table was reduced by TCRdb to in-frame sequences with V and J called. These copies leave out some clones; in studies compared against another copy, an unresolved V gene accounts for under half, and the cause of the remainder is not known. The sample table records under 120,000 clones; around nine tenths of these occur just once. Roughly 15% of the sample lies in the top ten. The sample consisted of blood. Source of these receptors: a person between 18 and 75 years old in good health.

The chain's CDR3 is CASSSTAYPTTGGDSYEQYF. CDR3 in DNA: TGTGCCAGCAGCTCAACCGCATACCCAACCACCGGGGGGGACTCCTACGAGCAGTACTTC. This rearrangement joins TRBV7-8 to TRBJ2-7; 8 bases line up with TRBD2. Germline V gene data show CDR1 as SGHVS and CDR2 as FQNEAQ. The CDR3 runs 20 residues. Trimming at V came to 4 bases and at J to 0 bases, leaving 20 bases not matched to a gene.

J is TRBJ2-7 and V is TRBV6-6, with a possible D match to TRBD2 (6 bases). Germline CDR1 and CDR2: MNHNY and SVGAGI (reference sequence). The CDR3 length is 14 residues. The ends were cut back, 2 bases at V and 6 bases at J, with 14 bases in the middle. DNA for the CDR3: TGTGCCAGCAGTTACGGGTGGGGGGTAACCGAGCAGTACTTC. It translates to CASSYGWGVTEQYF.

The CDR3 region has the DNA TGTGCCAGCTCACCGCTTTACAGGGGAGCCGCTGGGGCCAACGTCCTGACTTTC. Its translation: CASSPLYRGAAGANVLTF. The genes are TRBV18 and TRBJ2-6, with 7 bases identical to TRBD1. V lost 3 bases and J lost 2; bases outside the gene matches: 10. The CDR3 has 18 amino acids. Per the germline V gene, CDR1 is KGHSH and CDR2 is LQKENI.

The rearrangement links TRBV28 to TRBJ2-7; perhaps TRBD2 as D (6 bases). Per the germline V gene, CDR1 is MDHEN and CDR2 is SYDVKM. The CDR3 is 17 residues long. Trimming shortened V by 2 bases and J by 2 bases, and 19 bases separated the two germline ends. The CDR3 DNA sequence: TGTGCCAGCAGTTTACTTGTCTCACCGGGGGAGGCCTACGAGCAGTACTTC. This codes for CASSLLVSPGEAYEQYF.

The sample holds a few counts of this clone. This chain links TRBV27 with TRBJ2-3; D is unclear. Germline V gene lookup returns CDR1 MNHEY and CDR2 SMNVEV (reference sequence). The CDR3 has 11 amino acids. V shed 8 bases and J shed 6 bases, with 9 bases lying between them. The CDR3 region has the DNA TGTGCCAGCTCGTCAGCCGATACGCAGTATTTT. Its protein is CASSSADTQYF.

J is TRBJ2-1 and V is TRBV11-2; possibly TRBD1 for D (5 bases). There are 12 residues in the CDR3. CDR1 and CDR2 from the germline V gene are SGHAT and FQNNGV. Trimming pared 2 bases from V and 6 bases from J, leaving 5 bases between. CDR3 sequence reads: CASSLQGNEQFF. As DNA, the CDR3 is TGTGCCAGCAGCTTACAGGGCAATGAGCAGTTCTTC. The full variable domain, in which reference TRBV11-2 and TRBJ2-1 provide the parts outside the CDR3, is EAGVAQSPRYKIIEKRQSVAFWCNPISGHATLYWYQQILGQGPKLLIQFQNNGVVDDSQLPKDRFSAERLKGVDSTLKIQPAKLEDSAVYLCASSLQGNEQFFGPGTRLTVL.

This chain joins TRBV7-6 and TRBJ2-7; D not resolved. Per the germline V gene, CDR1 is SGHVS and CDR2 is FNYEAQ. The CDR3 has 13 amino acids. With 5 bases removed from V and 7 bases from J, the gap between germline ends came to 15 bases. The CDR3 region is CASSLGPNKEQYF. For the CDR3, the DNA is TGTGCCAGCAGCCTCGGGCCCAATAAGGAGCAGTACTTC.

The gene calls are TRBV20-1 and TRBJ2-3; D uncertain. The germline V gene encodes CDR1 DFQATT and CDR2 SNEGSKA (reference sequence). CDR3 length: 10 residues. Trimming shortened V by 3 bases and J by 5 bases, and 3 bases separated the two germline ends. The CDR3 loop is CSAREDTQYF. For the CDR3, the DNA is TGCAGTGCTAGGGAAGATACGCAGTATTTT.

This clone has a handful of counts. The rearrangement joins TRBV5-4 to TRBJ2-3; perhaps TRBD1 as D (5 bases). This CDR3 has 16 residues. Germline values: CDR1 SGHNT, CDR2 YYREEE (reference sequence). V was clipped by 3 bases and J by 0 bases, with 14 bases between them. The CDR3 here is CASSSRTRGSTDTQYF. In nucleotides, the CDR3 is TGTGCCAGCAGCTCGAGGACACGTGGGAGCACAGATACGCAGTATTTT.

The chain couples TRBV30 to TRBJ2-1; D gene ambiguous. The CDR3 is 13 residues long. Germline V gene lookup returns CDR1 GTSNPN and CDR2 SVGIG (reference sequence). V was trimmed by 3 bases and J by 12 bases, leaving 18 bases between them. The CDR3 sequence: CAWSPSGPLGQFF. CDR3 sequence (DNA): TGTGCCTGGAGCCCCTCCGGACCCCTGGGGCAGTTCTTC.

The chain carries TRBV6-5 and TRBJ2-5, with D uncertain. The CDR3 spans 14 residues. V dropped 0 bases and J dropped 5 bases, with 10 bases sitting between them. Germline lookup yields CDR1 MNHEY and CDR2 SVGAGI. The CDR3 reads CASSYSRPRETQYF. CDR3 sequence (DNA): TGTGCCAGCAGTTACTCTCGACCGAGGGAGACCCAGTACTTC.

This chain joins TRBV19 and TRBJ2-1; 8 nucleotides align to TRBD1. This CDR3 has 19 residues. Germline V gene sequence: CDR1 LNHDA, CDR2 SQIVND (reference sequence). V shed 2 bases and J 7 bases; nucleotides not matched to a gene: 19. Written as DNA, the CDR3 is TGTGCCAGTAGTATAACGGTTCGGCCCAGGGGGCCGTACGGGAATGAGCAGTTCTTC. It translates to CASSITVRPRGPYGNEQFF.

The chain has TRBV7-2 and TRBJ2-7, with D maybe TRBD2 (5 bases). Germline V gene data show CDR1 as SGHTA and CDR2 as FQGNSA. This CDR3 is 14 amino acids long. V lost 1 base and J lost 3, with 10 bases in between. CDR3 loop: CASSLDPGLYEQYF. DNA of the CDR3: TGTGCCAGCAGCTTAGATCCAGGACTCTACGAGCAGTACTTC.

The CDR3 reads CASSLRSQGLAGLLGTQYF. CDR3 DNA sequence: TGTGCCAGCAGCCTACGCTCCCAGGGACTAGCGGGTCTACTCGGGACCCAGTACTTC. This chain connects TRBV7-2 to TRBJ2-5; TRBD2 agrees at 12 bases. V lost 5 bases to trimming and J lost 7 bases; unmatched junction nucleotides: 20. Germline CDR1 reads SGHTA; CDR2 reads FQGNSA. There are 19 residues in the CDR3.